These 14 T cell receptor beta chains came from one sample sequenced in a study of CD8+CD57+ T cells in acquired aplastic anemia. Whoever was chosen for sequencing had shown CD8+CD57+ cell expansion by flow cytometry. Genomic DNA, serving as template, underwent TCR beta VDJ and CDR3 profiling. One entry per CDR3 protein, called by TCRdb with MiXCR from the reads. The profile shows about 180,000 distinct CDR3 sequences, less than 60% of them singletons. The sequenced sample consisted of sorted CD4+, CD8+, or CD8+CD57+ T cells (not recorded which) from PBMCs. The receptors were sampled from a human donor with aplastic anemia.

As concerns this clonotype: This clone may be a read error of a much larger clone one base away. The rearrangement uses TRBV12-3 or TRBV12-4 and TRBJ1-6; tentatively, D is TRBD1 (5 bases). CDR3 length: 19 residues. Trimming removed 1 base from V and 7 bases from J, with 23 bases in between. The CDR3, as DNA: TGTGCCAGCAGTTTAGAGGATAAGTGGGGCTGGGTCCGAAATTCACCCCTCCACTTT. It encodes CASSLEDKWGWVRNSPLHF.

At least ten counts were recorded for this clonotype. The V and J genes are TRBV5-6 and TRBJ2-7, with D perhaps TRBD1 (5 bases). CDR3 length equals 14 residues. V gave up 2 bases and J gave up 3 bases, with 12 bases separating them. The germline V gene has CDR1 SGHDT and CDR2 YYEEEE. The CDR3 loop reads CASSLDRTIYEQYF. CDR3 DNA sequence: TGTGCCAGCAGCTTAGACAGAACCATCTACGAGCAGTACTTC.

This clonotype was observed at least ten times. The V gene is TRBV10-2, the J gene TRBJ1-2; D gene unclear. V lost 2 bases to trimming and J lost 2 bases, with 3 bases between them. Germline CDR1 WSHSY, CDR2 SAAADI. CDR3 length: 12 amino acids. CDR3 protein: CASSETNYGYTF. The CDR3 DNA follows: TGCGCCAGCAGTGAGACAAACTATGGCTACACCTTC.

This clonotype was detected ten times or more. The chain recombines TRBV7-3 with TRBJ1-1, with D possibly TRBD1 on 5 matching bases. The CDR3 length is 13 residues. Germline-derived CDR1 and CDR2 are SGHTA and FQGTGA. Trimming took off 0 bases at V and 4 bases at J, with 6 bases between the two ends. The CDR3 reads CASSLTGVTEAFF. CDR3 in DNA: TGTGCCAGCAGCTTAACAGGGGTCACTGAAGCTTTCTTT.

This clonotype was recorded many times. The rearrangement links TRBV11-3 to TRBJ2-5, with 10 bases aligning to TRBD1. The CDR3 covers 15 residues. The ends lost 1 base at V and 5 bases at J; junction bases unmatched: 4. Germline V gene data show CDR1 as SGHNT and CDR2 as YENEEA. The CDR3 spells CASSLGQGAEETQYF. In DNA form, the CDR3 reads TGTGCCAGCAGCTTAGGACAGGGGGCAGAGGAGACCCAGTACTTC.

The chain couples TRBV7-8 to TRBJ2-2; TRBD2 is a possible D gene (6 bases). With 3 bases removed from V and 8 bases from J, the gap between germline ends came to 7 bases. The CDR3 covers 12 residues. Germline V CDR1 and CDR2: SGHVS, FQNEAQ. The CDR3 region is CASSFGGGELFF. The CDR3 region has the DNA TGTGCCAGCAGCTTCGGGGGTGGGGAGCTGTTTTTT.

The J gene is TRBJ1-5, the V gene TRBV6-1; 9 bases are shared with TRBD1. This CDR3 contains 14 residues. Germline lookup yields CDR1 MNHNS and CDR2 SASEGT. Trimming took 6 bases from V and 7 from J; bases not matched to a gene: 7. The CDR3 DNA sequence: TGTGCCAGCAGCCAACAGGGGGCGAAGCAGCCCCAGCATTTT. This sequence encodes CASSQQGAKQPQHF.

CDR3 in DNA: TGTGCCACCAGTGAACAACGACTAGCGGGGGGCAACAATGAGCAGTTCTTC. This encodes CATSEQRLAGGNNEQFF. The genes are TRBV24-1 and TRBJ2-1, with TRBD2 identical over 13 bases. V gave up 4 bases and J gave up 5 bases; unmatched junction bases: 7. Germline values: CDR1 KGHDR, CDR2 SFDVKD. The CDR3 spans 17 residues.

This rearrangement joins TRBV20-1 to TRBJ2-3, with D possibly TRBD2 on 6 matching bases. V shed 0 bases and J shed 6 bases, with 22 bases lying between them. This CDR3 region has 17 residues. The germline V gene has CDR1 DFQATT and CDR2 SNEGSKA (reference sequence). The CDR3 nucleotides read TGCAGTGCTAGAGATGGCTGGGAGGACTCCCTGGCCGATACGCAGTATTTT. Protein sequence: CSARDGWEDSLADTQYF.

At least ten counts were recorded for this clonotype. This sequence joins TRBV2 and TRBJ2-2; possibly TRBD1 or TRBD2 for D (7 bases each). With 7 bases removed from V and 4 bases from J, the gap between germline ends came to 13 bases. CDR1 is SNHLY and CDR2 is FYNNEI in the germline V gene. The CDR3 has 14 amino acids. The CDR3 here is CASNQGGSTGELFF. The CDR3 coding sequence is TGTGCCAGCAACCAGGGGGGGAGCACCGGGGAGCTGTTTTTT.

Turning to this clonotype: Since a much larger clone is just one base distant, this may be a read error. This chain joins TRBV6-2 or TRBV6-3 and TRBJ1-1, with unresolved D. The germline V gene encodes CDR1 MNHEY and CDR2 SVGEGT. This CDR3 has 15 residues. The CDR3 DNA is TGTGCCAGCAGTTACTCGAAAGTCCCGAACACTGAAGCTCTCTTT. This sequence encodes CASSYSKVPNTEALF.

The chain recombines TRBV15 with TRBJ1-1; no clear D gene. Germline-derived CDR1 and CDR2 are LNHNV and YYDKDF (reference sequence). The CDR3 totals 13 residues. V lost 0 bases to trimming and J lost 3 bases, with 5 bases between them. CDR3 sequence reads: CATSRDWDTEAFF. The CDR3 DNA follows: TGTGCCACCAGCAGAGATTGGGACACTGAAGCTTTCTTT.

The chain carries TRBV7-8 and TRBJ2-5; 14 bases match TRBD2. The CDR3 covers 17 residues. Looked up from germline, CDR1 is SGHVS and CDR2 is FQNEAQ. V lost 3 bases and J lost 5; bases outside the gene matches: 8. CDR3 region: CASSFRGLAGVTETQYF. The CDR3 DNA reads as TGTGCCAGCAGCTTCAGGGGACTAGCGGGAGTAACGGAGACCCAGTACTTC.

As DNA, the CDR3 is TGTGCCACCAGTGATCCCTCTAGCGGAACAGATACGCAGTATTTT. Translation gives CATSDPSSGTDTQYF. V usage is TRBV24-1 and J usage is TRBJ2-3; 7 positions match TRBD2. V was pared by 3 bases and J by 3 bases, with 5 bases of the junction left unmatched. Germline CDR1 and CDR2: KGHDR and SFDVKD. The CDR3 totals 15 residues.